A selection of T cell receptor beta chains follows, all from one sample in a study of persistence of HIV-infected CD4 T cells. Antigen specificity for these receptors is unknown. Generated by immunoSEQ multiplex PCR, the TCRdb table keeps only in-frame clones and is missing some. Among 35,000 to 40,000 clones, around 80% were seen once, and the ten largest hold around 1.5%. The source material was CD4+ T cells sorted from PBMCs after roughly 18-hour stimulation, sampled from a patient who received antiretroviral therapy. These receptors originate from an adult man with HIV who was CMV-seropositive. Both conserved end residues are part of each CDR3. Each record gives: J gene, V gene, D gene, clone size, CDR3 protein, CDR3 DNA. A D gene is named only where the DNA matches it firmly. Size is omitted from some rows. Given values are once, few, many or a class for expanded clones.

TRBJ1-4,TRBV2,.,.,CASSEGAGIEKLFF,TGTGCCAGCAGTGAGGGGGCGGGTATTGAAAAACTGTTTTTT
TRBJ1-5,TRBV6-5,.,.,CASSSLTRDQPQHF,TGTGCCAGCAGTTCCCTGACAAGAGATCAGCCCCAGCATTTT
TRBJ2-7,TRBV11-2,.,.,CASSLGFGGQGRSYEQYF,TGTGCCAGCAGCTTAGGATTTGGTGGGCAGGGCCGATCCTACGAGCAGTACTTC
TRBJ2-2,TRBV2,TRBD1,.,CASSPQTGLNTGELFF,TGTGCCAGCAGTCCCCAGACAGGGCTGAACACCGGGGAGCTGTTTTTT
TRBJ2-2,TRBV15,.,.,CATSSRRGFTGELFF,TGTGCCACCAGCAGTAGACGGGGCTTCACCGGGGAGCTGTTTTTT
TRBJ2-2,TRBV2,TRBD1,.,CASSRQGLGELFF,TGTGCCAGCAGTCGACAGGGTCTAGGGGAGCTGTTTTTT
TRBJ1-5,TRBV28,.,few,CASSYRTSRVVRNQPQHF,TGTGCCAGCAGTTACCGAACCTCCAGGGTGGTAAGAAATCAGCCCCAGCATTTT
TRBJ1-2,TRBV30,.,few,CAWTRDYGYTF,TGTGCCTGGACCCGGGATTATGGCTACACCTTC
TRBJ2-1,TRBV6-5,.,.,CASSTATYNEQFF,TGTGCCAGCTCGACAGCAACCTACAATGAGCAGTTCTTC
TRBJ1-5,TRBV19,.,.,CASERRPGNQPQHF,TGTGCCAGTGAGAGACGACCGGGCAATCAGCCCCAGCATTTT
TRBJ2-4,TRBV20-1,.,.,CSASEVVAKNIQYF,TGCAGTGCTAGTGAGGTGGTAGCCAAAAACATTCAGTACTTC
TRBJ1-5,TRBV6-1,TRBD1,few,CASSEVDRVSQHF,TGTGCCAGCAGTGAAGTTGACAGGGTATCCCAGCATTTT
TRBJ1-2,TRBV5-5,TRBD1,.,CASSLQFGQGGYTF,TGTGCCAGCAGTCTCCAGTTCGGACAGGGGGGCTACACCTTC
TRBJ1-3,TRBV6-5,TRBD1,few,CASRTGGSSGNTIYF,TGTGCCAGCAGGACAGGGGGTTCGAGTGGAAACACCATATATTTT